The 29 T cell receptor beta chains reported below all come from one sample, sequenced in a study of regulatory T cells in long-lasting Graves disease. Sample time point: persistent/refractory GD, antithyroid drugs over 5 years with positive TRAb. PBMC-derived RNA was used for the TCR library. Combining iRepertoire HTBI primers with Arm-PCR of CDR3 regions, the authors built TCR beta libraries. One entry per CDR3 protein, called by TCRdb with MiXCR from the multiplex PCR reads. The profile shows 350,000 to 500,000 distinct CDR3 sequences, approximately 22% of them singletons. Sequencing was performed on peripheral blood mononuclear cells (PBMCs), taken when the disease was refractory, from a patient treated with antithyroid drugs. The receptor set was obtained from a female donor with Graves disease.

The V and J genes are TRBV5-1 and TRBJ1-1; D gene ambiguous. This CDR3 has 15 amino acids. Trimming took 1 base from V and 1 from J, leaving 11 bases between them. Germline V gene sequence: CDR1 SGHRS, CDR2 YFSETQ. Written as DNA, the CDR3 is TGCGCCAGCAGCTTGTTGAGTGGTCAGAACACTGAAGCTTTCTTT. This translates into CASSLLSGQNTEAFF.

This clonotype was detected many times. J is TRBJ1-4 and V is TRBV12-3 or TRBV12-4, with 7 bases lining up with TRBD1. V lost 7 bases and J lost 5; bases outside the gene matches: 10. This CDR3 has 15 amino acids. The CDR3: CASTPHRGLNEKLFF. The DNA for the CDR3 is TGTGCCAGCACCCCGCACAGGGGACTGAATGAAAAACTGTTTTTT.

In this sample, this clonotype turned up a few times. The rearrangement uses TRBV7-9 and TRBJ2-2, with 9 bases lining up with TRBD1. This CDR3 region has 16 residues. J lost 0 bases, V lost 2 bases, and 1 base had no gene match. Germline V CDR1 and CDR2: SEHNR, FQNEAQ (reference sequence). The CDR3 here is CASSLWTGANTGELFF. The CDR3, as DNA: TGTGCCAGCAGCTTATGGACAGGGGCGAACACCGGGGAGCTGTTTTTT.

The rearrangement links TRBV7-9 to TRBJ2-3; TRBD2 aligns across 11 bases. This CDR3 spans 16 amino acids. Germline trimming cut 1 base from V and 7 bases from J; bases unmatched to any gene: 7. Germline V gene data show CDR1 as SEHNR and CDR2 as FQNEAQ (reference sequence). CDR3 bases: TGTGCCAGCAGCTTAGAGGGTAGCGGGAGGGCCAATACGCAGTATTTT. This sequence encodes CASSLEGSGRANTQYF.

This clonotype was counted at least ten times. The J gene is TRBJ2-2, the V gene TRBV12-3 or TRBV12-4; D is perhaps TRBD1 (6 bases). V shed 5 bases and J shed 3 bases, with 13 bases lying between them. The CDR3 sequence is 15 residues long. CDR3 nucleotide sequence: TGTGCCAGCAGTGGCCAGGGGCCCTACACCGGGGAGCTGTTTTTT. Protein product: CASSGQGPYTGELFF.

The chain couples TRBV10-3 to TRBJ2-1, with 8 nucleotides matching TRBD2. The CDR3 loop spans 15 amino acids. With V trimmed by 6 bases and J by 3 bases, 7 bases remained unmatched. CDR1 and CDR2 from the germline V gene are ENHRY and SYGVKD. The CDR3, as DNA: TGTGCCATCAGCCCCCGGGAGGGGATCTACAATGAGCAGTTCTTC. Protein: CAISPREGIYNEQFF.

The CDR3 spells CSTFSSAVSYEQYF. In DNA, the CDR3 is TGCAGTACATTTTCTAGCGCGGTATCCTACGAGCAGTACTTC. This sequence joins TRBV20-1 and TRBJ2-7, with TRBD2 as a possible D gene (6 bases). V dropped 8 bases and J dropped 1 base, with 18 bases sitting between them. The germline V gene has CDR1 DFQATT and CDR2 SNEGSKA (reference sequence). The CDR3 consists of 14 residues.

This clonotype occurred a few times. The chain recombines TRBV7-2 with TRBJ2-2; TRBD2 matches at 14 bases. Trimming at V came to 5 bases and at J to 7 bases, leaving 3 bases not matched to a gene. Germline loops: CDR1 SGHTA, CDR2 FQGNSA. This CDR3 comprises 15 residues. Here the CDR3 reads CASSKGLAGVGELFF. The CDR3 nucleotides are TGTGCCAGCAGCAAGGGACTAGCGGGAGTCGGGGAGCTGTTTTTT.

This clonotype was seen ten or more times. The chain is built from TRBV27 and TRBJ2-5; TRBD2 is a possible D gene (5 bases). The germline V gene encodes CDR1 MNHEY and CDR2 SMNVEV (reference sequence). CDR3 length equals 14 residues. Trimming pared 5 bases from V and 1 base from J, leaving 11 bases between. The CDR3 here is CASSDLGVQETQYF. CDR3 DNA: TGTGCCAGCAGTGACCTCGGGGTCCAAGAGACCCAGTACTTC.

The V and J genes are TRBV5-1 and TRBJ2-7; D ambiguous. CDR1 is SGHRS and CDR2 is YFSETQ in the germline V gene. This CDR3 comprises 13 residues. Trimming removed 1 base at V and 5 bases at J, with 10 bases between. The CDR3 sequence is CASSLQASDEQYF. The CDR3, as DNA: TGCGCCAGCAGCTTGCAAGCCAGCGACGAGCAGTACTTC.

This chain links TRBV7-8 with TRBJ1-4; D gene ambiguous. With 3 bases removed from V and 4 bases from J, the gap between germline ends came to 6 bases. The germline CDR1 and CDR2 sequences are SGHVS and FQNEAQ. The CDR3 covers 13 residues. The CDR3 reads CASSLALNEKLFF. The CDR3, as DNA: TGTGCCAGCAGCTTGGCCCTTAATGAAAAACTGTTTTTT.

The genes are TRBV5-1 and TRBJ2-3, with 8 nucleotides matching TRBD2. CDR3 size: 14 residues. The trim removed 7 bases at V and 2 bases at J, leaving 6 bases unmatched. The V gene's germline CDR1 is SGHRS and CDR2 YFSETQ. Here the CDR3 reads CASQVSGVTDTQYF. The DNA for the CDR3 is TGCGCCAGCCAGGTTAGCGGGGTCACAGATACGCAGTATTTT.

This clonotype was counted at least ten times. This chain joins TRBV28 and TRBJ2-7; TRBD2 matches at 8 bases. Germline V gene data show CDR1 as MDHEN and CDR2 as SYDVKM. V lost 2 bases, J lost 1 base, and 10 bases stayed unmatched. The CDR3 runs 17 residues. The CDR3: CASSLRGGRERSYEQYF. CDR3 DNA sequence: TGTGCCAGCAGTTTACGGGGGGGGCGGGAGAGATCCTACGAGCAGTACTTC.

This clonotype was seen only once. The genes are TRBV6-1 and TRBJ2-3; D gene ambiguous. V was clipped by 9 bases and J by 6 bases, with 13 bases between them. This CDR3 is built from 12 residues. In germline, CDR1 is MNHNS, CDR2 SASEGT. This CDR3 reads CASIMSTDTQYF. The CDR3 DNA reads TGTGCCAGTATAATGTCCACGGATACGCAGTATTTT.

This clonotype was seen repeatedly, ten times or more. CDR3 residues: CSVVRQGGIQYF. In DNA form, the CDR3 reads TGCAGCGTTGTTCGGCAGGGGGGCATTCAGTACTTC. The chain couples TRBV29-1 to TRBJ2-4; D possibly corresponds to TRBD1 (7 bases). CDR1 SQVTM and CDR2 ANQGSEA come from the germline V gene. V lost 4 bases and J lost 9, with 13 bases in between. This CDR3 region has 12 residues.

The CDR3 DNA follows: TGTGCCAGCAGTGAGGCAACAGGGGCCGAGCAGTTCTTC. Translating gives CASSEATGAEQFF. The V call is TRBV6-2 or TRBV6-3, the J call TRBJ2-1, with 7 positions matching TRBD1. CDR1 MNHEY and CDR2 SVGEGT come from the germline V gene. With 5 bases clipped from V and 10 bases from J, the junction kept 8 bases outside the gene matches. The CDR3 contains 13 residues.

The rearrangement joins TRBV9 to TRBJ2-5, with TRBD2 matching over 8 bases. The V gene's germline CDR1 is SGDLS and CDR2 YYNGEE. The CDR3 loop spans 18 amino acids. Unmatched junction bases numbered 12, after V lost 2 bases and J lost 0 bases. In DNA, the CDR3 is TGTGCCAGCAGCGTTGGCACTAGCGGATCTAAGTACCAAGAGACCCAGTACTTC. Amino acids: CASSVGTSGSKYQETQYF.

This chain connects TRBV5-1 to TRBJ2-7; no definite D call. The CDR3 length is 11 residues. V lost 5 bases and J lost 3, with 6 bases in between. Germline loops: CDR1 SGHRS, CDR2 YFSETQ. In nucleotides, the CDR3 is TGCGCCAGCAGAGAGAACTACGAGCAGTACTTC. Its protein is CASRENYEQYF.

This clonotype has a handful of counts. The rearrangement links TRBV4-2 to TRBJ2-5; D remains unclear. Trimming pared 2 bases from V and 7 bases from J, leaving 17 bases between. The V gene's germline CDR1 is LGHNA and CDR2 YNFKEQ. This CDR3 is built from 15 residues. The CDR3 coding sequence is TGTGCCAGCAGCCAATCCTCCCGACTTGTGAGGACCCAGTACTTC. It specifies CASSQSSRLVRTQYF.

Many counts were recorded for this clonotype. This chain joins TRBV2 and TRBJ2-7, with D perhaps matching TRBD1 or TRBD2 (5 bases each). CDR3 size: 16 residues. The V end lost 3 bases, the J end lost 2 bases, and 17 bases lay between the germline ends. The germline CDR1 and CDR2 sequences are SNHLY and FYNNEI. CDR3 bases: TGTGCCAGCAGTGATCCCGGGGCCCGGGGCACCTACGAGCAGTACTTC. Translating gives CASSDPGARGTYEQYF.

The chain has TRBV9 and TRBJ1-4, with D perhaps TRBD1 (6 bases). In germline, CDR1 is SGDLS, CDR2 YYNGEE. CDR3 size: 14 residues. V lost 4 bases and J lost 6, with 13 bases in between. In DNA, the CDR3 is TGTGCCAGCAGCTTACAGGGAGCAGATGAAAAACTGTTTTTT. The encoded protein is CASSLQGADEKLFF.

This clonotype has a count of ten or more. V and J are TRBV5-5 and TRBJ2-2; 10 nucleotides align to TRBD2. CDR3 length: 15 amino acids. With 2 bases clipped from V and 8 bases from J, the junction kept 6 bases outside the gene matches. The germline V gene has CDR1 SGHKS and CDR2 YYEKEE (reference sequence). The CDR3 loop is CASSFSTSGTGELFF. In DNA form, the CDR3 reads TGTGCCAGCAGCTTCTCTACTAGCGGGACGGGGGAGCTGTTTTTT.

The J gene is TRBJ2-5, the V gene TRBV5-8, with 10 bases that match TRBD2. Germline CDR1 reads SGHTS; CDR2 reads YDEGEE. Trimming removed 3 bases from V and 4 bases from J; junction bases left unmatched: 9. CDR3 length equals 16 residues. The CDR3 is CASSWLVAGGGETQYF. CDR3 in DNA: TGTGCCAGCAGCTGGTTGGTAGCGGGAGGTGGAGAGACCCAGTACTTC.

In this sample, this clonotype turned up a few times. V and J are TRBV5-6 and TRBJ2-5, with 9 bases matching TRBD2. Germline V gene lookup returns CDR1 SGHDT and CDR2 YYEEEE. The V gene end was trimmed by 0 bases and the J gene end by 1 base; junction bases not matched to a gene: 4. This CDR3 comprises 16 residues. In DNA, the CDR3 is TGTGCCAGCAGCTTGGCCCTAGCGGGGATCCAAGAGACCCAGTACTTC. Translating gives CASSLALAGIQETQYF.

This clonotype showed up just a few times. This rearrangement joins TRBV6-1 to TRBJ1-1; D may be TRBD1 (5 bases). Deletions cut 6 bases from V and 8 bases from J, with 10 bases between. Germline V gene lookup returns CDR1 MNHNS and CDR2 SASEGT. CDR3 length: 11 residues. CDR3 in DNA: TGTGCCAGCAGCCGGGACTTGGAAGCTTTCTTT. This encodes CASSRDLEAFF.

This clonotype has ten or more counts. Here the CDR3 reads CASSGRESSYEQYF. The CDR3 coding sequence is TGTGCCAGCAGTGGGCGGGAAAGCTCCTACGAGCAGTACTTC. The chain joins TRBV2 to TRBJ2-7; D is possibly TRBD2 (6 bases). V was clipped by 4 bases and J by 0 bases, with 10 bases between them. This CDR3 contains 14 residues. CDR1 and CDR2 (germline): SNHLY, FYNNEI.

In its sample, this clonotype was seen a few times. This chain uses TRBV30 with TRBJ1-2; 10 nucleotides match TRBD1. The V segment lost 4 bases and the J segment 0 bases; nucleotides outside the gene matches: 11. The length of the CDR3 is 17 residues. Germline V gene data show CDR1 as GTSNPN and CDR2 as SVGIG (reference sequence). This CDR3 reads CAWTRRDRGPTNYGYTF. As DNA, the CDR3 is TGTGCCTGGACCCGGCGGGACAGGGGCCCTACTAACTATGGCTACACCTTC.

This clonotype has ten or more counts. The chain couples TRBV7-2 to TRBJ2-5; no firm D call. The germline gives CDR1 SGHTA, CDR2 FQGNSA. V was cut by 5 bases and J by 3 bases, with 7 bases left in between. This CDR3 comprises 12 residues. This chain's CDR3 is CASSPKKETQYF. The DNA of the CDR3 is TGTGCCAGCAGCCCAAAAAAAGAGACCCAGTACTTC.

This clonotype was recorded many times. The chain couples TRBV7-9 to TRBJ2-7; D is uncertain. Germline loops: CDR1 SEHNR, CDR2 FQNEAQ (reference sequence). CDR3 length: 15 amino acids. The V gene lost 3 bases and the J gene lost 6 bases, with 18 bases spanning the gap. The CDR3 bases are TGTGCCAGCAGCTTGGATGCCTTGATGGGCCGCGAGCAGTACTTC. This gives the protein CASSLDALMGREQYF. The full variable domain, with the rest looked up from reference TRBV7-9 and TRBJ2-7, is DTGVSQNPRHKITKRGQNVTFRCDPISEHNRLYWYRQTLGQGPEFLTYFQNEAQLEKSRLLSDRFSAERPKGSFSTLEIQRTEQGDSAMYLCASSLDALMGREQYFGPGTRLTVT.